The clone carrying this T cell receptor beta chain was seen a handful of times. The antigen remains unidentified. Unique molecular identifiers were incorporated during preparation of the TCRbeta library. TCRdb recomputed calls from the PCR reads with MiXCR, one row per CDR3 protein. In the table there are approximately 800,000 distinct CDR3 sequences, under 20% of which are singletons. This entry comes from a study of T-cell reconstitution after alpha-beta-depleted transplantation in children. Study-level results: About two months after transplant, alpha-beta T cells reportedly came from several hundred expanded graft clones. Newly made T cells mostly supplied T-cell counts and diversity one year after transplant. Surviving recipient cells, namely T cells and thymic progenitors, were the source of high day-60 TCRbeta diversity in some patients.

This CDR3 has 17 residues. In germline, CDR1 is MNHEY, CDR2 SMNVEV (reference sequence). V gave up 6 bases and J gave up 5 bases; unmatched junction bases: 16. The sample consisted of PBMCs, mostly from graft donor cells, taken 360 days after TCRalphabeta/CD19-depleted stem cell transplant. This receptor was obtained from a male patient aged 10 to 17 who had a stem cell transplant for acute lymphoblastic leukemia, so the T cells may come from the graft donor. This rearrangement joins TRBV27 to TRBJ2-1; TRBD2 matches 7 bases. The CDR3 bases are TGTGCCAGCAGCGATGCGGGAGTGACCGGCGCTAACAATGAGCAGTTCTTC. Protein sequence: CASSDAGVTGANNEQFF.